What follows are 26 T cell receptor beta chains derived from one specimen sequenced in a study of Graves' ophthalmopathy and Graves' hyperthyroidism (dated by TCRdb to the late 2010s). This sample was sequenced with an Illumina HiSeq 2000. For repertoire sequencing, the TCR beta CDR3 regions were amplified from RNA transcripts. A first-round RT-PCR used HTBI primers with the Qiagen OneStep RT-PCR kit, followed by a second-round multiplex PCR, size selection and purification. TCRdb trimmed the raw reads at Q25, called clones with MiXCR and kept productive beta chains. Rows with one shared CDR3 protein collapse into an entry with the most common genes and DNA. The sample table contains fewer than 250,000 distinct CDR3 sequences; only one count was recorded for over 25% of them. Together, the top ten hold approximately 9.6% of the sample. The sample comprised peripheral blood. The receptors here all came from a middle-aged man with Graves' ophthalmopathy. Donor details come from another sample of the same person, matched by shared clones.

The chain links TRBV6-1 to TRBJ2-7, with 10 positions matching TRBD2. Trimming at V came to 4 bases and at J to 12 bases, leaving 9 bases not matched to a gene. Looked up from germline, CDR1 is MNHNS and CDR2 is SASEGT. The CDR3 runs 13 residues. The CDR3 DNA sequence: TGTGCCAGCAGTGCGACTAGCGGGCGGCCAGGGTACTTC. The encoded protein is CASSATSGRPGYF.

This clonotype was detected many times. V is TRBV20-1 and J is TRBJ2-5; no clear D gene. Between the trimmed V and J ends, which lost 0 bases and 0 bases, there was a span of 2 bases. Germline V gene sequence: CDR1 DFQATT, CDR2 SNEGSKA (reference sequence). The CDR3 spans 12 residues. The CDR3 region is CSAREYQETQYF. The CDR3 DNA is TGCAGTGCTAGAGAGTACCAAGAGACCCAGTACTTC.

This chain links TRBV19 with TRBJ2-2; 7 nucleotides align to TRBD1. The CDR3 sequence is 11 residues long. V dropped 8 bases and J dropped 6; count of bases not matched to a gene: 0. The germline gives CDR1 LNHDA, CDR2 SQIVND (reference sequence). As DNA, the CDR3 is TGTGCCAGTCAGGGGGCCGGGGAGCTGTTTTTT. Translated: CASQGAGELFF.

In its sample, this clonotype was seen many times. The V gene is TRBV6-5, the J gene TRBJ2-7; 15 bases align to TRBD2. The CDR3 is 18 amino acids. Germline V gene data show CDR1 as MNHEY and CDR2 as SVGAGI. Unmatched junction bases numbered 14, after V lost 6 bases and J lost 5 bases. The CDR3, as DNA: TGTGCCAGCAGCACGGGACTAGCGGGAGGCTTTGGGGTCGACGAGCAGTACTTC. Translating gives CASSTGLAGGFGVDEQYF.

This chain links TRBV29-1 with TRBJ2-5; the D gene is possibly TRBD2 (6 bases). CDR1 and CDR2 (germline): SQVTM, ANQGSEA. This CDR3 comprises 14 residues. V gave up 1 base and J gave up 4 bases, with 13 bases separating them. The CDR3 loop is CSVEGTSYGETQYF. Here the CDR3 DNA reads TGCAGCGTTGAAGGTACTAGCTACGGAGAGACCCAGTACTTC. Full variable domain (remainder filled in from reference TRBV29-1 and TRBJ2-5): SAVISQKPSRDICQRGTSLTIQCQVDSQVTMMFWYRQQPGQSLTLIATANQGSEATYESGFVIDKFPISRPNLTFSTLTVSNMSPEDSSIYLCSVEGTSYGETQYFGPGTRLLVL.

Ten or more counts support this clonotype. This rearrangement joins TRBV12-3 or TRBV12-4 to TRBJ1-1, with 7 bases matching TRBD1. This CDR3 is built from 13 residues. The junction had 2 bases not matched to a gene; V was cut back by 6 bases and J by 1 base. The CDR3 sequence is CASRGDRNTEAFF. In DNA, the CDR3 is TGTGCCAGCAGGGGGGACAGGAACACTGAAGCTTTCTTT.

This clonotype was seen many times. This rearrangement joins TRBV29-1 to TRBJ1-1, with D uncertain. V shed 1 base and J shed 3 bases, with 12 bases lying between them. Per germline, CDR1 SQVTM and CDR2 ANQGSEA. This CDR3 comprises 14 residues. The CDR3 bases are TGCAGCGTTGAAGGGGTTGGCTTGGACACTGAAGCTTTCTTT. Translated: CSVEGVGLDTEAFF.

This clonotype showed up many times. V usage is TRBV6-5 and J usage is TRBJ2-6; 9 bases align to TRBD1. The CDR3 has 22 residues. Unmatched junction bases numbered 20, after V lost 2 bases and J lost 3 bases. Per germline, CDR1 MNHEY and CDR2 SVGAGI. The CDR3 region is CASSYNAGTGRASSDGANVLTF. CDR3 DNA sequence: TGTGCCAGCAGTTACAATGCCGGGACAGGGAGGGCTTCGTCGGATGGGGCCAACGTCCTGACTTTC.

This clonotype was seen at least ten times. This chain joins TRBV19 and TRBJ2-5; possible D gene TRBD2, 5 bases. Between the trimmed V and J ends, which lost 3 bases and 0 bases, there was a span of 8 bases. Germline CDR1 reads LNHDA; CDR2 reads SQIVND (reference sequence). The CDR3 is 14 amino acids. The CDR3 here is CASSITGNQETQYF. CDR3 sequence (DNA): TGTGCCAGTAGTATTACGGGAAACCAAGAGACCCAGTACTTC. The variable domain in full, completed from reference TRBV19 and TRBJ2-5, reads DGGITQSPKYLFRKEGQNVTLSCEQNLNHDAMYWYRQDPGQGLRLIYYSQIVNDFQKGDIAEGYSVSREKKESFPLTVTSAQKNPTAFYLCASSITGNQETQYFGPGTRLLVL.

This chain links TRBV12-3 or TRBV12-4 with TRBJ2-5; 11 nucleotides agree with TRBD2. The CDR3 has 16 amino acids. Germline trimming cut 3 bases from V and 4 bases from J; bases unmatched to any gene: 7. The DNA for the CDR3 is TGTGCCAGCAGTTTTCAGAGCCTAGCGGGAGGAGAGACCCAGTACTTC. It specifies CASSFQSLAGGETQYF.

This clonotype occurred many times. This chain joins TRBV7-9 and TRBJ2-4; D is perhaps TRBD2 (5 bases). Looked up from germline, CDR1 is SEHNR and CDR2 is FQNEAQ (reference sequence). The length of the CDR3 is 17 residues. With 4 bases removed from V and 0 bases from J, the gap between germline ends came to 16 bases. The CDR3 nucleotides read TGTGCCAGCAGCTCCGGGGATCTGACTGGAGCCAAAAACATTCAGTACTTC. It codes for CASSSGDLTGAKNIQYF.

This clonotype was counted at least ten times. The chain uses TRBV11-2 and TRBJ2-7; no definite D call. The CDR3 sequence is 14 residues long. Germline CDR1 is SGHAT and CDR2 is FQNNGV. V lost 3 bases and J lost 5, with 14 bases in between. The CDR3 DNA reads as TGTGCCAGCAGCTTTTTGAGCGAGGAACACGAGCAGTACTTC. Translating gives CASSFLSEEHEQYF.

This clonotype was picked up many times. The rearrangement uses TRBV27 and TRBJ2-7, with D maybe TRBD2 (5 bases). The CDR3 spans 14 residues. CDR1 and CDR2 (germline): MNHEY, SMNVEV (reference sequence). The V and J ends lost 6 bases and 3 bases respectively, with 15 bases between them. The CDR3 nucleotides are TGTGCCAGCAGCCCAGAGACTAAAGGCTACGAGCAGTACTTC. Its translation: CASSPETKGYEQYF.

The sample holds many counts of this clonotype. Here the CDR3 DNA reads TGTGCCAGCAAACCCTCTGTTACAGCCTACGAGCAGTACTTC. This codes for CASKPSVTAYEQYF. The chain joins TRBV2 to TRBJ2-7, with D unresolved. The CDR3 runs to 14 residues. Germline-derived CDR1 and CDR2 are SNHLY and FYNNEI. The ends were cut back, 7 bases at V and 2 bases at J, with 15 bases in the middle.

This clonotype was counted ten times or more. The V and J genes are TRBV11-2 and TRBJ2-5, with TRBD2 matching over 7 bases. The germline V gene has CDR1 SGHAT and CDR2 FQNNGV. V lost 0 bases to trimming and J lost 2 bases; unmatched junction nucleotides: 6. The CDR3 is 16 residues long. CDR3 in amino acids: CASSLDGGGPQETQYF. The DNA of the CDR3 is TGTGCCAGCAGCTTAGATGGGGGAGGGCCGCAAGAGACCCAGTACTTC. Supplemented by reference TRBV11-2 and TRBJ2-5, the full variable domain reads EAGVAQSPRYKIIEKRQSVAFWCNPISGHATLYWYQQILGQGPKLLIQFQNNGVVDDSQLPKDRFSAERLKGVDSTLKIQPAKLEDSAVYLCASSLDGGGPQETQYFGPGTRLLVL.

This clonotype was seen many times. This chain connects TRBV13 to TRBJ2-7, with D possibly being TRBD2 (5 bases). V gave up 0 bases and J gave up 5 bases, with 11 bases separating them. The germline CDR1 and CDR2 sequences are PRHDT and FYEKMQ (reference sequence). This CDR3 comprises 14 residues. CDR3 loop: CASSLGGRGHEQYF. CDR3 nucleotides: TGTGCCAGCAGCTTAGGGGGGAGAGGGCACGAGCAGTACTTC.

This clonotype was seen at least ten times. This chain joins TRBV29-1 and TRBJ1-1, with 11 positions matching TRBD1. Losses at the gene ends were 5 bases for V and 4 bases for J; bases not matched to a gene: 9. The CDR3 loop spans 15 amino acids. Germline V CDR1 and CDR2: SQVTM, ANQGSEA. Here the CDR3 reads CSVTGTGGIGTEAFF. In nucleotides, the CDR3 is TGCAGCGTTACCGGGACAGGGGGTATTGGCACTGAAGCTTTCTTT.

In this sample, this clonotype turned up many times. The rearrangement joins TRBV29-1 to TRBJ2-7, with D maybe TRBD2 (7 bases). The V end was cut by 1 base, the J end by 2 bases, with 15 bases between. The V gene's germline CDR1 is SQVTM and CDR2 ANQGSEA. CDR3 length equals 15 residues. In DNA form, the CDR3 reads TGCAGCGTTGAAGGGGAGGGGGTCGGGCCCTACGAGCAGTACTTC. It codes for CSVEGEGVGPYEQYF.

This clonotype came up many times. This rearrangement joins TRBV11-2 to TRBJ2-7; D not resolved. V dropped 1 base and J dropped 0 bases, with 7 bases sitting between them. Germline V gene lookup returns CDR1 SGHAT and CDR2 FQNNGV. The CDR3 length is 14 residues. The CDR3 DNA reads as TGTGCCAGCAGCTTAGGGGCTAACTCCTACGAGCAGTACTTC. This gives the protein CASSLGANSYEQYF.

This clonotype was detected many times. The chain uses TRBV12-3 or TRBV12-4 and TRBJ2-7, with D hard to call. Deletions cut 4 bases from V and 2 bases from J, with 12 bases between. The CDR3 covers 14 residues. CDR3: CASSSPRSAYEQYF. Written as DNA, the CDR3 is TGTGCCAGCAGTTCGCCCAGGAGCGCCTACGAGCAGTACTTC.

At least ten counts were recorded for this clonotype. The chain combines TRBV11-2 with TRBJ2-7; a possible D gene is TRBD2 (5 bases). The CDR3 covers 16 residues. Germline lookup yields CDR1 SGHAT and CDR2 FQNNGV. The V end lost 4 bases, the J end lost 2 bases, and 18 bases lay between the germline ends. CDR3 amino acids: CASSSRMGRTPYEQYF. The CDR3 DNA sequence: TGTGCCAGCAGCTCAAGGATGGGGAGAACACCCTACGAGCAGTACTTC.

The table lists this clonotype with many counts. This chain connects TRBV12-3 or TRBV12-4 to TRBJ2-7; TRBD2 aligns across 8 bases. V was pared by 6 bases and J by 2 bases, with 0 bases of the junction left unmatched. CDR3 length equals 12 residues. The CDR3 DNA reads TGTGCCAGCAGCGGGGGGGCCTACGAGCAGTACTTC. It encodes CASSGGAYEQYF.

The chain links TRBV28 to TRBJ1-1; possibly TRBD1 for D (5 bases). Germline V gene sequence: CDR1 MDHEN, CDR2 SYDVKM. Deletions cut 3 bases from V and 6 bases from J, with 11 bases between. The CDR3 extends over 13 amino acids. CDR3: CASSLVQGSEAFF. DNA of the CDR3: TGTGCCAGCAGTTTGGTCCAGGGATCTGAAGCTTTCTTT.

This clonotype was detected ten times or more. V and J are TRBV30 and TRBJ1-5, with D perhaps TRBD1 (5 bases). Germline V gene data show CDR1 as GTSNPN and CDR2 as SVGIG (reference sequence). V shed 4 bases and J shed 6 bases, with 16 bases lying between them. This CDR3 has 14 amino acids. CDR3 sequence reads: CAWTLGGRSQPQHF. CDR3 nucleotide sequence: TGTGCCTGGACCTTGGGGGGACGGAGTCAGCCCCAGCATTTT.

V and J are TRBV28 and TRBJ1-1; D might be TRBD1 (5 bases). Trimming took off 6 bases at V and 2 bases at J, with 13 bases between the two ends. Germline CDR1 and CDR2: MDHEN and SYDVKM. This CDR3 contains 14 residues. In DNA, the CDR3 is TGTGCCAGCAGAGGGGAATTGAGAAACACTGAAGCTTTCTTT. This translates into CASRGELRNTEAFF.

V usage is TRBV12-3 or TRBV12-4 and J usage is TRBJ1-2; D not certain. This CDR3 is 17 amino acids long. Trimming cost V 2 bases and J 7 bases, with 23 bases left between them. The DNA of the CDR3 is TGTGCCAGCAGTTTAAGTATAGTAAGGACTCCAGAGGGTGGCTACACCTTC. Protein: CASSLSIVRTPEGGYTF.